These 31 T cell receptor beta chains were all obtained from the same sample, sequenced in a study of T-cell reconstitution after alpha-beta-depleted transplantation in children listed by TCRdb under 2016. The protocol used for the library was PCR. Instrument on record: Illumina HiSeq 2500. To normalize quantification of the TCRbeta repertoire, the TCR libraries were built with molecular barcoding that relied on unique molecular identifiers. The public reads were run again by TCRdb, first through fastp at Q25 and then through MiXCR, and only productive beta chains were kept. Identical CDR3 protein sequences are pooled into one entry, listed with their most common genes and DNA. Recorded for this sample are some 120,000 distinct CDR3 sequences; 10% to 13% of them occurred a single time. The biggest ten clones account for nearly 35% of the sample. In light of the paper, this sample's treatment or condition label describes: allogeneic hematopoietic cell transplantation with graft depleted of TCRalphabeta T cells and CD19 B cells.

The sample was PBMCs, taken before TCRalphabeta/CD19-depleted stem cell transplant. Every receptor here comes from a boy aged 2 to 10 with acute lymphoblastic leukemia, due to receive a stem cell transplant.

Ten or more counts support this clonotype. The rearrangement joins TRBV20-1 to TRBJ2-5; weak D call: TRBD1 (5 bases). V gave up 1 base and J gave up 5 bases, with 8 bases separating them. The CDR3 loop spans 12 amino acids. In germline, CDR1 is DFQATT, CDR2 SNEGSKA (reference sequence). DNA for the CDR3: TGCAGTGCTAGAGCGGCAGGGGAGACCCAGTACTTC. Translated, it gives CSARAAGETQYF.

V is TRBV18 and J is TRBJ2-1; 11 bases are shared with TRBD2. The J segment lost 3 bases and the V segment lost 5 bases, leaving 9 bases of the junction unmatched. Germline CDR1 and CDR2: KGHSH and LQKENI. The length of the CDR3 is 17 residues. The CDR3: CASSAQLAGGVYNEQFF. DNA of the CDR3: TGTGCCAGCTCAGCACAATTAGCGGGAGGGGTCTACAATGAGCAGTTCTTC.

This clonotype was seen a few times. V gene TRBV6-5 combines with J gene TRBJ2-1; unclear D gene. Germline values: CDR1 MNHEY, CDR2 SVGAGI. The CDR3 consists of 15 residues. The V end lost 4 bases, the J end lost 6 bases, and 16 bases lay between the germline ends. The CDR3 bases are TGTGCCAGCAGTTCTCTTGAAGGGCCCCCCAATGAGCAGTTCTTC. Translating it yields CASSSLEGPPNEQFF.

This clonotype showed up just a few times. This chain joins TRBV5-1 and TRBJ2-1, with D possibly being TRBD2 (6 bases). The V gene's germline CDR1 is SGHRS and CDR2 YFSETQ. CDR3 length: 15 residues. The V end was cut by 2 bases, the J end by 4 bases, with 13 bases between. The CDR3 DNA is TGCGCCAGCAGCTTAGTGAGTAGCGGTTACAATGAGCAGTTCTTC. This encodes CASSLVSSGYNEQFF.

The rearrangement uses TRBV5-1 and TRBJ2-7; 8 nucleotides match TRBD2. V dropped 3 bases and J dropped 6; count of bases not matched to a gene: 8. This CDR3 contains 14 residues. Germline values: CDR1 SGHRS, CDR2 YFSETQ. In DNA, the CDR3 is TGCGCCAGCAGCTCAGGTAGCGGGAACGTCGAGCAGTACTTC. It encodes CASSSGSGNVEQYF.

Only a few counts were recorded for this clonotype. The CDR3 DNA follows: TGTGCCAGCAGCGAGGGGTGGATTACCGGGGAGCTGTTTTTT. Protein product: CASSEGWITGELFF. J is TRBJ2-2 and V is TRBV9; perhaps TRBD1 as D (5 bases). The CDR3 extends over 14 amino acids. Trimming took off 3 bases at V and 5 bases at J, with 11 bases between the two ends. CDR1 is SGDLS and CDR2 is YYNGEE in the germline V gene.

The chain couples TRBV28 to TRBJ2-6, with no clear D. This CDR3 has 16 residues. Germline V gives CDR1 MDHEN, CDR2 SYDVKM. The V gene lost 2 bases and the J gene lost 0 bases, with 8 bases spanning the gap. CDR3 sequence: CASSLVRRSGANVLTF. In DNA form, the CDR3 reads TGTGCCAGCAGTTTAGTCAGGCGCTCTGGGGCCAACGTCCTGACTTTC. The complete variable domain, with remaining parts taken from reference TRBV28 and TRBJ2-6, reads DVKVTQSSRYLVKRTGEKVFLECVQDMDHENMFWYRQDPGLGLRLIYFSYDVKMKEKGDIPEGYSVSREKKERFSLILESASTNQTSMYLCASSLVRRSGANVLTFGAGSRLTVL.

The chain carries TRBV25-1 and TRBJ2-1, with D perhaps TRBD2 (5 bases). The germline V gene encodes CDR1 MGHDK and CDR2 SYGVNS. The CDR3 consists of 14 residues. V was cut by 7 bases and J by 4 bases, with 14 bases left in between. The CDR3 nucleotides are TGTGCCAGCACCCCAACGGGGAATTACAATGAGCAGTTCTTC. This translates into CASTPTGNYNEQFF.

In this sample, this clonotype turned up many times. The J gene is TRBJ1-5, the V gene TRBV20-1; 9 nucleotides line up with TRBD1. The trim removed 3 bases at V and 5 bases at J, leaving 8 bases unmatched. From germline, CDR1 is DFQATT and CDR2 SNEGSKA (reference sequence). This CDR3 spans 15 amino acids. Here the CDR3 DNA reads TGCAGTGCTAGGGATAACAGGGGGCTTGATCAGCCCCAGCATTTT. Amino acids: CSARDNRGLDQPQHF.

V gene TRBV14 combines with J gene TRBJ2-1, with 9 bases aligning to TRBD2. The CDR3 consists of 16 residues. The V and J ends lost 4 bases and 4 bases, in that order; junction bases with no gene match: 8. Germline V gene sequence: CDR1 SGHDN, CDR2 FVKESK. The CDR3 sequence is CASSPLSGSPYNEQFF. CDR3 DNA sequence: TGTGCCAGCAGCCCCCTTAGCGGGAGCCCGTACAATGAGCAGTTCTTC.

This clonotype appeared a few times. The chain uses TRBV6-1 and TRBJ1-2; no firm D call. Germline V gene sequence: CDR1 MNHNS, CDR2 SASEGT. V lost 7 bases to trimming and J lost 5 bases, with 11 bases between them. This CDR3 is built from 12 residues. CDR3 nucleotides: TGTGCCAGCACCCGACCTTATTATGGCTACACCTTC. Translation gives CASTRPYYGYTF.

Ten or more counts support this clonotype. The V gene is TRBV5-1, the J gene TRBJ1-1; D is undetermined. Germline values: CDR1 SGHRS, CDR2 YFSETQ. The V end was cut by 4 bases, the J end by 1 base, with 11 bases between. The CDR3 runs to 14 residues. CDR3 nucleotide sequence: TGCGCCAGCAGCCCGGAAGGCCGGAACACTGAAGCTTTCTTT. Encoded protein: CASSPEGRNTEAFF. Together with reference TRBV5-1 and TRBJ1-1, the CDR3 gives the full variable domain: KAGVTQTPRYLIKTRGQQVTLSCSPISGHRSVSWYQQTPGQGLQFLFEYFSETQRNKGNFPGRFSGRQFSNSRSEMNVSTLELGDSALYLCASSPEGRNTEAFFGQGTRLTVV.

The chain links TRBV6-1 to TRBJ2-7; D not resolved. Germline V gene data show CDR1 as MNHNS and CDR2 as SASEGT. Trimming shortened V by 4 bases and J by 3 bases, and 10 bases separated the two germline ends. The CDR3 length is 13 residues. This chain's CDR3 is CASSASVGYEQYF. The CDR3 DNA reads TGTGCCAGCAGTGCCTCGGTAGGCTACGAGCAGTACTTC.

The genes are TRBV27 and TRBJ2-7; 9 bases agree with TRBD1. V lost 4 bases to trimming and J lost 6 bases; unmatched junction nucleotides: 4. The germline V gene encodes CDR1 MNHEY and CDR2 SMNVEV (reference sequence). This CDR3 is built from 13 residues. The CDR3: CASSSGTGREQYF. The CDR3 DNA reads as TGTGCCAGCAGTTCCGGGACAGGGCGCGAGCAGTACTTC.

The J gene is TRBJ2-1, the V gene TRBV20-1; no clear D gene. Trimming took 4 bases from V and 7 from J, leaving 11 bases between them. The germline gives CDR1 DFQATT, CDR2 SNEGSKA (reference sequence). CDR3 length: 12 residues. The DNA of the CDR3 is TGCAGTGCTATTTTTGCGGCGAATGAGCAGTTCTTC. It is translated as CSAIFAANEQFF.

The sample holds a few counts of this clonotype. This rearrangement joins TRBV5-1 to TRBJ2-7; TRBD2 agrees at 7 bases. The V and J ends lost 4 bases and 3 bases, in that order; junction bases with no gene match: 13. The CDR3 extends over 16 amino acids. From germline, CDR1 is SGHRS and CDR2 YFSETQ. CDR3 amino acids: CASSGARDGRYYEQYF. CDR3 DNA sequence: TGCGCCAGCAGCGGGGCACGGGACGGGAGGTACTACGAGCAGTACTTC. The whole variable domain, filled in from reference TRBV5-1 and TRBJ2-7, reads KAGVTQTPRYLIKTRGQQVTLSCSPISGHRSVSWYQQTPGQGLQFLFEYFSETQRNKGNFPGRFSGRQFSNSRSEMNVSTLELGDSALYLCASSGARDGRYYEQYFGPGTRLTVT.

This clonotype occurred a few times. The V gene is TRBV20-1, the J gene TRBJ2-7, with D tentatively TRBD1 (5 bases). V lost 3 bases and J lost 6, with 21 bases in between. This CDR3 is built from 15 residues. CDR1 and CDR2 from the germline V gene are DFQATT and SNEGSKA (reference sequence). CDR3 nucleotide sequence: TGCAGTGCTAGTGTGCAGGGAAGAAAGGGCGGCGAGCAGTACTTC. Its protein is CSASVQGRKGGEQYF.

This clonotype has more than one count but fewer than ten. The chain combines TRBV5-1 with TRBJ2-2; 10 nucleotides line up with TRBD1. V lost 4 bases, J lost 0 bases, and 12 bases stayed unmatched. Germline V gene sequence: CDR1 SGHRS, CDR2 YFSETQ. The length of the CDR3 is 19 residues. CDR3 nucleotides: TGCGCCAGCAGCCCCCGAGGGACAGGGGCAATCACGAACACCGGGGAGCTGTTTTTT. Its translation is CASSPRGTGAITNTGELFF.

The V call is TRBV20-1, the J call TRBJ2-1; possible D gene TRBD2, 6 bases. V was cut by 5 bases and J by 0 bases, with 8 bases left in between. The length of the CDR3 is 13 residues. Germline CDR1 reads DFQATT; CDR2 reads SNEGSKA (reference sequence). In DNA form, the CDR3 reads TGCAGTGCTCCGACTAGCTCCTACAATGAGCAGTTCTTC. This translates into CSAPTSSYNEQFF.

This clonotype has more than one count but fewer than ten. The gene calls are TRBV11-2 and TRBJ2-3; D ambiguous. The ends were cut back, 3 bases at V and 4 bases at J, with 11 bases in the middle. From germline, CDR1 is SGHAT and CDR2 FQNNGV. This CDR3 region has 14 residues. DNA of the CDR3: TGTGCCAGCAGCTTCAATCTCATTGCAGATACGCAGTATTTT. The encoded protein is CASSFNLIADTQYF.

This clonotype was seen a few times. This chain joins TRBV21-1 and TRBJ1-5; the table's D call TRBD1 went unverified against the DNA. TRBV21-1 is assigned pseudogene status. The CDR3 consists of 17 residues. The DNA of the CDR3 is TGTGCCAGCAGCAAAAGACAGGGGGTAGAGGGCAATCAGCCCCAGCATTTT. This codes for CASSKRQGVEGNQPQHF.

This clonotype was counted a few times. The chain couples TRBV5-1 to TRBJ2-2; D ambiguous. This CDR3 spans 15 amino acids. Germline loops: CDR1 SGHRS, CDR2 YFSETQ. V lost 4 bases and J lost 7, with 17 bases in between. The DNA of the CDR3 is TGCGCCAGCAGCCCCAGCGACGGCCCTCGCGGGGAGCTGTTTTTT. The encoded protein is CASSPSDGPRGELFF.

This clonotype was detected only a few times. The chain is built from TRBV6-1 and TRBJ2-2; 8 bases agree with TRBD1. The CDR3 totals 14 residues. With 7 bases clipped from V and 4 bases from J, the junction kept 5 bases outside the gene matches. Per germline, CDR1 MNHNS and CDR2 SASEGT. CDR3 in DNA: TGTGCCAGCAAGGACAGGGTGGGCACCGGGGAGCTGTTTTTT. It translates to CASKDRVGTGELFF.

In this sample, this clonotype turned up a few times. CDR3 region: CASSYGQGSTFGLIQETQYF. The CDR3 DNA reads as TGCGCCAGCAGCTACGGACAGGGTTCCACCTTTGGGCTCATTCAAGAGACCCAGTACTTC. The gene calls are TRBV5-1 and TRBJ2-5; 8 nucleotides align to TRBD1. V lost 3 bases to trimming and J lost 2 bases; unmatched junction nucleotides: 21. The CDR3 is 20 amino acids. CDR1 is SGHRS and CDR2 is YFSETQ in the germline V gene.

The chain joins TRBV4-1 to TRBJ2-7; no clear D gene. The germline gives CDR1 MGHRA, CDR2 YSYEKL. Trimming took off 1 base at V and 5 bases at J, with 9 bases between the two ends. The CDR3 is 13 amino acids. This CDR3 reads CASSQVSVNEQYF. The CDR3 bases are TGCGCCAGCAGCCAAGTCAGCGTGAACGAGCAGTACTTC.

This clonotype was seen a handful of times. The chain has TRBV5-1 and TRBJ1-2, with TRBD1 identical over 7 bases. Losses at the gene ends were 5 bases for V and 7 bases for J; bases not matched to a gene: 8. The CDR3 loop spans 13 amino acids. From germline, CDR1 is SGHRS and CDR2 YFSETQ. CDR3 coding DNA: TGCGCCAGCAGAAACAGGGGACGGGGTGGCTACACCTTC. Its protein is CASRNRGRGGYTF.

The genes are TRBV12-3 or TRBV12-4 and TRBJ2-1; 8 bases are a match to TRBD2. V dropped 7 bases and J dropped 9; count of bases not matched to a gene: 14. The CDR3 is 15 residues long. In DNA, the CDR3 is TGTGCCAGCAAGATAGGACTAGCCGGTTCTTTTGAGCAGTTCTTC. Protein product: CASKIGLAGSFEQFF.

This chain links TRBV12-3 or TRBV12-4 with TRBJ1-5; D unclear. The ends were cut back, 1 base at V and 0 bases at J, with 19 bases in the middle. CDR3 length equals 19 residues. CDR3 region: CASSLVGSARSYSNQPQHF. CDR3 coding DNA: TGTGCCAGCAGTTTAGTGGGGTCCGCCCGGTCCTATAGCAATCAGCCCCAGCATTTT.

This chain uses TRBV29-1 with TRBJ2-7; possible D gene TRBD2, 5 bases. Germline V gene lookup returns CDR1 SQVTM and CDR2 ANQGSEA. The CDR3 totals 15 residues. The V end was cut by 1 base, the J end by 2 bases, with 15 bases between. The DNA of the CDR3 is TGCAGCGTTGAAGTCGGGAAGGGATTGACCTACGAGCAGTACTTC. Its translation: CSVEVGKGLTYEQYF.

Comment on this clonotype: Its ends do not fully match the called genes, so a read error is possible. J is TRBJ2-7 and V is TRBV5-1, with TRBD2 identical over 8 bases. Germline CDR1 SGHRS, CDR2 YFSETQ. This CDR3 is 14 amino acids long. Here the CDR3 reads CASGLGAGVYEQYF. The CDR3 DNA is TGCGCCAGCGGCTTGGGAGCGGGAGTCTACGAGCAGTACTTC.

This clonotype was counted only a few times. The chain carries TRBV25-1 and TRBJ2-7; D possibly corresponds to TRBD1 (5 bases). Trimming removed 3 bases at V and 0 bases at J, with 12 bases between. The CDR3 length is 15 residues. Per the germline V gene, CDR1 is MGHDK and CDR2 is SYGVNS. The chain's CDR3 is CASSDDSTISYEQYF. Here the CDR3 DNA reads TGTGCCAGCAGTGACGACAGCACGATCTCCTACGAGCAGTACTTC.